Sequencing of this TCR beta chain was carried out in a study of cytomegalovirus exposure and HLA in healthy donors. Findings and limits, study-wide: Earlier analysis yielded a pattern in which most TCR beta V segments were productive about 87% or about 30% of the time. Confirmation was obtained in vitro that three CMV-associated chains are specific for CMV antigens. V- and J-gene trimming in TCR beta was tied to a missense DCLRE1C variant by an analysis performed later. Published work reported that the classifier diagnosed cytomegalovirus status with high specificity and sensitivity.

With 60 Vbeta and 13 Jbeta primers, the PCR was carried out. The data were produced by immunoSEQ multiplex PCR, yet TCRdb's version contains in-frame clones alone and is incomplete. The sample contains some 90,000 clones, 81% of which appear only once. Worth noting for this clone: Its antigen is still unknown.

V was shortened by 4 bases and J by 0 bases, with 15 bases between the two germline ends. This CDR3 is 16 amino acids long. The germline CDR1 and CDR2 sequences are LGHNA and YNFKEQ. This TCR came from a human donor in good health. The chain combines TRBV4-2 with TRBJ1-1; perhaps TRBD1 as D (5 bases). The sequenced sample was PBMCs. The DNA for the CDR3 is TGTGCCAGCAGCCCACCCCCGGACAAGATGAACACTGAAGCTTTCTTT. It is translated as CASSPPPDKMNTEAFF.